These T cell receptor beta chains were read from a single sample in a study of breast tumors, draining lymph nodes, adjacent tissues. MiXCR, applied by TCRdb to the multiplex PCR reads, yields one record per CDR3 protein. The sample has about 6,600 distinct CDR3 sequences; 43% are singletons. The sequenced sample was tumor-adjacent breast tissue. These receptors all stem from a female donor with breast cancer. Some clones in this sample may be carry-over from other donors' samples. CDR3s include the opening cysteine and the closing phenylalanine or tryptophan. Rows may omit the clone size; those that give it use once, few, many or a size class.

v_gene	abundance	j_gene	CDR3aa
TRBV7-6	few	TRBJ2-1	CASSPVSSVAHNEQFF
TRBV28	-	TRBJ2-1	CASSLPTSGIGEQFF
TRBV12-3/TRBV12-4	few	TRBJ1-2	CASSGGFRDSNYGYTF
TRBV27	many	TRBJ1-6	CASAPPRNTYNSPLHF
TRBV28	many	TRBJ1-2	CASSLKSGAPYGYTF
TRBV20-1	-	TRBJ1-6	CSASRAGSLFRDSPLHF
TRBV5-1	-	TRBJ1-2	CASSLKRVQGDGYTF
TRBV3-1	many	TRBJ2-7	CASSPSGLGIINEQYF
TRBV5-1	-	TRBJ2-7	CASSPGDRVAYEQYF
TRBV5-1	-	TRBJ2-3	CASSFAADTQYF